This TCR beta chain was recorded in a study of blood T cell repertoires in COVID-19 (dated by TCRdb to about 2020). General notes on the study: The collaborator samples originated in the United States, Italy and Spain and spanned the acute and convalescent phases of COVID-19. The material from the prospective study consisted of cDNA or gDNA derived from T cells, B-cell-depleted T cells, or PBMCs. The dataset comprised deeply sampled blood TCRbeta repertoires from subjects exposed to, actively infected with, or recovered from COVID-19. The repertoires were released in a freely available public database intended as a resource for research on the immune response to SARS-CoV-2. Samples came from the ongoing ImmuneRACE study (first 160 participants) plus 1,254 subjects from 6 global collaborators. A de-identified subject ID, COVID-19 status, age in years and sex were almost always included in the sample metadata. Where available, HLA class I and class II types were obtained from metadata supplied by the sample provider rather than from assay-based typing. What the research found in general, with its limitations: How much clinical and demographic metadata was included differed by source and by participant, and the metadata was provided uncurated.

As concerns this clone: This receptor's antigen is unknown. Base quality data are lacking; no much larger clone is found one base away.

From the cysteine up to the phenylalanine, the CDR3 has a length of 17 residues. Kept here is only the CDR3 DNA, which spans 51 bases and is read in frame from base 1. For CDR1 and CDR2, the germline V gene (reference sequence) lists LGHDT and YNNKEL. For this chain, trimming is 4 bases at the V end and 5 bases at the J end, and the number of junction bases without a gene match is 13. The collaborating institutions used their own protocols to collect whole blood in K2EDTA tubes. Collaborator samples were shipped for TCRbeta analysis as frozen whole blood, isolated PBMCs, or DNA extracted from either sample type. The immunoSEQ Assay, a bias-controlled multiplex PCR, was used to amplify TCRbeta CDR3 regions from genomic DNA. The published analysis was carried out like this. The number of nucleated cells in each sample was estimated from the amplification of reference gene primers within the assay. To quantify the absolute abundance of each unique TCRbeta CDR3 rearrangement, sequence reads were collapsed and filtered. For each sample, productive Simpson clonality was calculated by taking the square root of Simpson's diversity index across productive rearrangements. TCRdb mirrors the immuneACCESS table, restricted to in-frame sequences. Some clones are absent from its copies; in checked studies, under half trace to an unresolved V gene, and the reason for the others is unknown. That table supplies the V and J calls and clone size; D and trimming were determined from the DNA. This sample has 80,000 to 130,000 clones in its table, and 88% of those were observed once. The top ten constitute roughly 6.5% of the sample.

Sequenced material: peripheral blood. The source of this sequence is a woman in her sixties with acute or convalescent COVID-19. The chain employs TRBV3-1 (or the pseudogene TRBV3-2) and TRBJ1-1, with 10 bases in between that match TRBD1. The CDR3 loop reads CASSRPRQGAVITEAFF. The DNA reads as follows: TGTGCCAGCAGCCGTCCTCGACAGGGGGCGGTAATTACTGAAGCTTTCTTT.